These 5 T cell receptor beta chains came from one sample sequenced in a study of vaccination and CD4 T cells after COVID-19. Cultured CD4+ T cell DNA was sequenced using the Oncomine TCR Beta short-read assay. TCRdb passed the PCR reads through MiXCR, listing each CDR3 protein once. There are fewer than 15,000 distinct CDR3 sequences in the sample; roughly a third occur only once, and roughly a third lies in the top ten. Treatment reported: approximately 9-day PBMC culture with coronavirus spike peptide pools or control peptides (ViraFEST assay). These TCRs' antigens remain unknown. The source was CD4+ T cells from blood, cultured in vitro, collected before SARS-CoV-2 vaccination. These receptors came from a human donor who received a COVID-19 vaccine.

The chain joins TRBV24-1 to TRBJ2-2; a possible D gene is TRBD2 (6 bases). V was clipped by 7 bases and J by 7 bases, with 12 bases between them. The CDR3 covers 13 residues. From germline, CDR1 is KGHDR and CDR2 SFDVKD. The CDR3 nucleotides are TGTGCCACCAGGGAGGGTTCGGGCGGGGAGCTGTTTTTT. This translates into CATREGSGGELFF.

This clonotype was found a few times. This sequence joins TRBV11-3 and TRBJ2-2; weak D call: TRBD1 (6 bases). The CDR3 runs 15 residues. V was clipped by 4 bases and J by 7 bases, with 16 bases between them. Germline V CDR1 and CDR2: SGHNT, YENEEA. The CDR3 DNA is TGTGCCAGCAGCTCGCCGACAGGTCGGGGCGGGGAGCTGTTTTTT. It codes for CASSSPTGRGGELFF.

This clonotype was seen a handful of times. The chain uses TRBV19 and TRBJ2-1; D not resolved. Looked up from germline, CDR1 is LNHDA and CDR2 is SQIVND (reference sequence). Trimming stripped 4 bases from V and 7 bases from J, with 8 bases between. The CDR3 length is 12 residues. DNA for the CDR3: TGTGCCAGTAGTACGGCGCCAAATGAGCAGTTCTTC. Amino acids: CASSTAPNEQFF.

The chain joins TRBV25-1 to TRBJ2-1; D is unresolved. Between the trimmed V and J ends, which lost 0 bases and 7 bases, there was a span of 4 bases. The CDR3 has 12 amino acids. CDR1 and CDR2 from the germline V gene are MGHDK and SYGVNS. The DNA for the CDR3 is TGTGCCAGCAGTGAATACCAAAATGAGCAGTTCTTC. Its protein product is CASSEYQNEQFF.

This clonotype showed up just a few times. The chain is built from TRBV6-2 or TRBV6-3 and TRBJ2-2; 9 bases agree with TRBD1. J gave up 4 bases and V 6 bases, and 9 bases lay outside the gene matches. The CDR3 runs to 16 residues. CDR1 and CDR2 (germline): MNHEY, SVGEGT. As DNA, the CDR3 is TGTGCCAGCAGCCCAACTCCGGACAGGGGCACCGGGGAGCTGTTTTTT. Translated: CASSPTPDRGTGELFF.